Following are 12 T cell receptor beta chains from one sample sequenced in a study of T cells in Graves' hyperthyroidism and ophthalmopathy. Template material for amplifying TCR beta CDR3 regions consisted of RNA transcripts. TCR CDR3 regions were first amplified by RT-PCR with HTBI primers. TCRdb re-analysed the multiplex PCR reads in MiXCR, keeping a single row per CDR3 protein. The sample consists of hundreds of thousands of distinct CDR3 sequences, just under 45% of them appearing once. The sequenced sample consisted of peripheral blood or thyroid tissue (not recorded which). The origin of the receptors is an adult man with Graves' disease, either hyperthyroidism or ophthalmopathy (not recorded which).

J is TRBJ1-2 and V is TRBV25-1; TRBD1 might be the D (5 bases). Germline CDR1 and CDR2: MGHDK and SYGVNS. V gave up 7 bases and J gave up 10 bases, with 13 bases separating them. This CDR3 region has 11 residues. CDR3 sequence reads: CASKQGIYYTF. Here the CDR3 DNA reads TGTGCCAGCAAGCAGGGTATCTACTACACCTTC.

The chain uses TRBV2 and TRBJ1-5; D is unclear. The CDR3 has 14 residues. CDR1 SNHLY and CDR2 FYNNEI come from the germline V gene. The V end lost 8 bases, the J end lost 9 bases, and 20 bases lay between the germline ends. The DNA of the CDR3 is TGTGCCAGCGATGGGGAACCGACGGATCGGCCCCAGCATTTT. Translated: CASDGEPTDRPQHF.

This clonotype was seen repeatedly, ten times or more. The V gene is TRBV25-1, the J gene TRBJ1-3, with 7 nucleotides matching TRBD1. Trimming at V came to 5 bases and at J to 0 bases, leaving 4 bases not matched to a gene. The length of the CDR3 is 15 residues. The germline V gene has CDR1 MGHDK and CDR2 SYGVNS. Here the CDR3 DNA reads TGTGCCAGCAGTCCCGGGACAGTCTCTGGAAACACCATATATTTT. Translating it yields CASSPGTVSGNTIYF.

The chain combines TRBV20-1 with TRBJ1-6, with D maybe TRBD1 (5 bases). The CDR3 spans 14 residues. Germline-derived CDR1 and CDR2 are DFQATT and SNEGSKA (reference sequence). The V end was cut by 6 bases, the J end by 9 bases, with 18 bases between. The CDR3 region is CSAGRGGGSSPLHF. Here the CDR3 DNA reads TGCAGTGCGGGCCGGGGGGGAGGAAGTTCACCCCTCCACTTT.

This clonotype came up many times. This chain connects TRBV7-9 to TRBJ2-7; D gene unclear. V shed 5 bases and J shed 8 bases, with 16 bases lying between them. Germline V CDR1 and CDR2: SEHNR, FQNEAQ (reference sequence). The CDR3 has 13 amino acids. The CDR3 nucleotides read TGTGCCAGCAGCGCCGGCCACGGTGAGAAGCAGTACTTC. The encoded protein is CASSAGHGEKQYF.

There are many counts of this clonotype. In DNA form, the CDR3 reads TGTGCCAGCAGTGGATCCTACGAGCAGTACTTC. Amino acid sequence: CASSGSYEQYF. V is TRBV2 and J is TRBJ2-7; D not resolved. The CDR3 is 11 residues long. V shed 4 bases and J shed 1 base, with 2 bases lying between them. The germline V gene has CDR1 SNHLY and CDR2 FYNNEI.

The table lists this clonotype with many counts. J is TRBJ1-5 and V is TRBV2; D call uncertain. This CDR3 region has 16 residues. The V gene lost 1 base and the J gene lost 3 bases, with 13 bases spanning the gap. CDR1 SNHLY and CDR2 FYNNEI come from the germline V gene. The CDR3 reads CASSEGLPWVNQPQHF. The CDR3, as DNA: TGTGCCAGCAGTGAAGGCCTCCCGTGGGTCAATCAGCCCCAGCATTTT.

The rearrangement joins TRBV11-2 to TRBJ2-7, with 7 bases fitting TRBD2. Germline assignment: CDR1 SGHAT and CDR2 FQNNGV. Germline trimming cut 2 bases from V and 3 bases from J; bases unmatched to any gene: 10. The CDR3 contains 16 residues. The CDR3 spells CASSLRVAGVIYEQYF. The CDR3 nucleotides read TGTGCCAGCAGCTTAAGAGTGGCGGGAGTCATCTACGAGCAGTACTTC. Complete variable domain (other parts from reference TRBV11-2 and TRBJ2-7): EAGVAQSPRYKIIEKRQSVAFWCNPISGHATLYWYQQILGQGPKLLIQFQNNGVVDDSQLPKDRFSAERLKGVDSTLKIQPAKLEDSAVYLCASSLRVAGVIYEQYFGPGTRLTVT.

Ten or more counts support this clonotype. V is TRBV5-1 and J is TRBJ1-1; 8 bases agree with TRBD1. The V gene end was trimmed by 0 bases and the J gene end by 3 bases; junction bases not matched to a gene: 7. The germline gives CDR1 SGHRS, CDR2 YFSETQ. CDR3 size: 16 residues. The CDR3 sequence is CASSLVTGGRDTEAFF. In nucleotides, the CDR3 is TGCGCCAGCAGCTTGGTCACAGGGGGAAGGGACACTGAAGCTTTCTTT.

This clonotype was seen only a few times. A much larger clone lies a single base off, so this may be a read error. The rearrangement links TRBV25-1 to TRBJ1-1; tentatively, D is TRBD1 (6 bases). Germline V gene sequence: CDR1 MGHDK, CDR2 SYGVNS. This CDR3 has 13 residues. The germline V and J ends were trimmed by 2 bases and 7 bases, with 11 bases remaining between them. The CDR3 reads CASSEEQGVEAFF. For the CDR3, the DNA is TGTGCCAGCAGTGAAGAACAGGGAGTTGAAGCTTTCTTT.

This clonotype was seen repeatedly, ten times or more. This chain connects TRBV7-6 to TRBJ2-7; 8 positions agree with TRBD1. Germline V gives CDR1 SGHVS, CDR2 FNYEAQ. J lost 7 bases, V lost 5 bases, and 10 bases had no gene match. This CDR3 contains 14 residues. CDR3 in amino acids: CASSPQGQGLEQYF. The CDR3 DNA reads TGTGCCAGCAGCCCCCAAGGACAGGGCTTGGAGCAGTACTTC.

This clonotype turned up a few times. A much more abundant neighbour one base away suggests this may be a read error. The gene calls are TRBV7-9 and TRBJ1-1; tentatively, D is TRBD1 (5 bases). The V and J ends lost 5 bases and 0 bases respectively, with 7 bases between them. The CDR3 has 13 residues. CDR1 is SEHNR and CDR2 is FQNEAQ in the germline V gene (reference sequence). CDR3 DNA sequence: TGTGCCAGCAGCATGGACATGAACACTGAAGCTTTCTTT. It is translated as CASSMDMNTEAFF.